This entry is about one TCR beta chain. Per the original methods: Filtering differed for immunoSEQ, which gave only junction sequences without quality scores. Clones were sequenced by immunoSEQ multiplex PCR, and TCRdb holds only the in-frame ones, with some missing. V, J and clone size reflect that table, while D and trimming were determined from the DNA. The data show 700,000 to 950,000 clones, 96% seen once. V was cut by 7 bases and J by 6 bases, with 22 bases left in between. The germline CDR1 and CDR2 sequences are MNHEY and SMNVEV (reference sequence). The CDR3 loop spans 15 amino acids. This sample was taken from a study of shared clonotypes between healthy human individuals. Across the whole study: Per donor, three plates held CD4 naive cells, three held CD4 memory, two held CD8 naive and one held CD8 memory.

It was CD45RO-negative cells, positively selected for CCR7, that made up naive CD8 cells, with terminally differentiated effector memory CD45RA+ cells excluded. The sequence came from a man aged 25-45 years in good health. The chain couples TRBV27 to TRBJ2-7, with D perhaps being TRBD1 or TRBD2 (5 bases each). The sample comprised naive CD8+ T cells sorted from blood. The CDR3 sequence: CASTTNRDARFEQYF. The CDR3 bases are TGTGCCAGCACCACGAACCGGGACGCCCGTTTCGAGCAGTACTTC.